This is a list of T cell receptor beta chains from one sample in a study of T cell responses to AZD1222 COVID-19 vaccine. The protocol was immunoSEQ multiplex PCR, while the TCRdb copy is restricted to in-frame clones and leaves out a portion. The sample holds roughly 150,000 clones, about 91% seen once. The sequencing here drew on peripheral blood, taken on day 0 of AZD1222 vaccination. Every receptor here comes from an adult in good health. Both conserved end residues are part of each CDR3. Fields, in order: V gene, D gene, clone size, J gene, CDR3 DNA, CDR3 protein. A D gene is named only where the DNA matches it firmly. A row's size may be missing; if present it is once, few, many or a size class.

TRBV24-1	.	.	TRBJ1-5	TGTGCCACCAGTGATTCTCGGGGCACTTATAGCAATCAGCCCCAGCATTTT	CATSDSRGTYSNQPQHF
TRBV7-2	.	.	TRBJ1-4	TGTGCCAGCAGCTTAGAAGGTACCACTAATGAAAAACTGTTTTTT	CASSLEGTTNEKLFF
TRBV5-1	TRBD2	.	TRBJ2-7	TGCGCCAGCAGCTTGTCTAGCGGGAGTTTGGAGCAGTACTTC	CASSLSSGSLEQYF
TRBV5-1	.	.	TRBJ2-7	TGCGCCAGCAGCTTGAAGGGGGGAGGTTACGAGCAGTACTTC	CASSLKGGGYEQYF
TRBV4-1	TRBD1	.	TRBJ1-2	TGCGCCAGCAGCCAAGCAGCAGGGGGCTATGGCTACACCTTC	CASSQAAGGYGYTF
TRBV7-9	.	.	TRBJ2-5	TGTGCCAGCAGCTTCGGGACTCTTAAAGAGACCCAGTACTTC	CASSFGTLKETQYF
TRBV19	TRBD1	.	TRBJ1-5	TGTGCCACCTCGACAGGGTTTCAGCCCCAGCATTTT	CATSTGFQPQHF
TRBV28	TRBD2	.	TRBJ2-1	TGTGCCAGCAGCTTGGCGGGGGTACTCTACAATGAGCAGTTCTTC	CASSLAGVLYNEQFF
TRBV6-4	.	once	TRBJ2-2	TGTGCCAGCAGCAGAGGGGAGGCCGGGGAGCTGTTTTTT	CASSRGEAGELFF
TRBV7-9	TRBD1	.	TRBJ1-1	TGTGCCAGCAGCACGACACTCAGGACAGGGGGCGTTTGGACTGAAGCTTTCTTT	CASSTTLRTGGVWTEAFF
TRBV27	TRBD2	.	TRBJ2-1	TGTGCCAGCAGTTTATCTCCCCGCGGACTAGCGGGAGTCTTC	CASSLSPRGLAGVF